These 28 T cell receptor beta chains came from one sample sequenced in a study of Tregs in tolerant kidney transplant recipients. Clones were sequenced by immunoSEQ multiplex PCR, and TCRdb holds only the in-frame ones, with some missing. The repertoire holds some 100,000 clones, with 92% as singletons. Source material: CD4+ T cells from blood. These receptors all stem from a human donor in good health.

This chain joins TRBV5-4 and TRBJ1-1; D perhaps matches TRBD1 (5 bases). The germline V gene has CDR1 SGHNT and CDR2 YYREEE (reference sequence). CDR3 length equals 17 residues. The V end lost 1 base, the J end lost 4 bases, and 20 bases lay between the germline ends. The CDR3 DNA reads TGTGCCAGCAGCTTGTTTCGAGGGGATCTTTTGATCACTGAAGCTTTCTTT. Translated, it gives CASSLFRGDLLITEAFF.

The chain is built from TRBV30 and TRBJ2-1; 10 bases are a match to TRBD2. Germline CDR1 is GTSNPN and CDR2 is SVGIG (reference sequence). V lost 0 bases and J lost 7; bases outside the gene matches: 3. The CDR3 has 14 amino acids. This CDR3 is CAWSVPLAGNEQFF. Written as DNA, the CDR3 is TGTGCCTGGAGTGTACCACTAGCGGGGAATGAGCAGTTCTTC.

This sequence joins TRBV5-1 and TRBJ1-2; no clear D. The V end was cut by 5 bases, the J end by 4 bases, with 12 bases between. Germline V CDR1 and CDR2: SGHRS, YFSETQ. The length of the CDR3 is 13 residues. The CDR3 region is CASSHSAFYGYTF. The CDR3 DNA reads TGCGCCAGCAGTCACTCAGCGTTCTATGGCTACACCTTC.

This chain joins TRBV7-9 and TRBJ1-1; 12 bases match TRBD1. Germline CDR1 reads SEHNR; CDR2 reads FQNEAQ (reference sequence). CDR3 length: 16 amino acids. Trimming cost V 6 bases and J 5 bases; bases outside gene matches: 10. The CDR3 protein is CASSRPRDRGRTEAFF. The CDR3 DNA sequence: TGTGCCAGCAGTCGGCCCAGGGACAGGGGGCGTACTGAAGCTTTCTTT.

The chain recombines TRBV4-2 with TRBJ2-7; the D is unclear. Germline CDR1 LGHNA, CDR2 YNFKEQ. The V and J ends lost 0 bases and 5 bases respectively, with 8 bases between them. The CDR3 is 13 amino acids. The CDR3 spells CASSQDMRNEQYF. The CDR3 nucleotides read TGTGCCAGCAGCCAAGATATGAGGAACGAGCAGTACTTC.

The rearrangement uses TRBV2 and TRBJ2-2; 13 bases agree with TRBD2. Germline V gene sequence: CDR1 SNHLY, CDR2 FYNNEI. This CDR3 is 18 amino acids long. With 5 bases clipped from V and 2 bases from J, the junction kept 8 bases outside the gene matches. CDR3 sequence: CASSPTSGGTGNTGELFF. The CDR3 DNA sequence: TGTGCCAGCAGTCCGACTAGCGGGGGGACCGGAAACACCGGGGAGCTGTTTTTT.

Here the CDR3 reads CASRASGFTGELFF. As DNA, the CDR3 is TGCGCCAGCAGGGCTAGCGGCTTCACCGGGGAGCTGTTTTTT. The chain employs TRBV5-1 and TRBJ2-2, with 7 bases fitting TRBD2. The junction had 5 bases not matched to a gene; V was cut back by 5 bases and J by 4 bases. Germline V gives CDR1 SGHRS, CDR2 YFSETQ. CDR3 size: 14 residues.

This chain uses TRBV11-2 with TRBJ2-1; TRBD2 aligns across 7 bases. Germline V gene sequence: CDR1 SGHAT, CDR2 FQNNGV. This CDR3 contains 16 residues. J lost 2 bases, V lost 5 bases, and 9 bases had no gene match. As DNA, the CDR3 is TGTGCCAGCAGCCCCTCGGGAGCGGGGACCTACAATGAGCAGTTCTTC. This codes for CASSPSGAGTYNEQFF.

The chain carries TRBV27 and TRBJ1-2; 9 nucleotides match TRBD1. Trimming at V came to 5 bases and at J to 4 bases, leaving 5 bases not matched to a gene. The germline gives CDR1 MNHEY, CDR2 SMNVEV (reference sequence). The CDR3 consists of 14 residues. The CDR3 loop reads CASSPGTGFYGYTF. The CDR3 region has the DNA TGTGCCAGCAGTCCCGGGACAGGGTTCTATGGCTACACCTTC.

This clone was counted once. The CDR3 is CASSSLQGGTEAFF. The CDR3 region has the DNA TGCGCCAGCAGCTCGTTACAGGGAGGCACTGAAGCTTTCTTT. The chain is built from TRBV5-1 and TRBJ1-1; a possible D gene is TRBD1 (6 bases). V shed 3 bases and J shed 4 bases, with 13 bases lying between them. The CDR3 is made up of 14 amino acids. The V gene's germline CDR1 is SGHRS and CDR2 YFSETQ.

The chain is built from TRBV5-1 and TRBJ2-5, with D possibly matching TRBD1 (5 bases). Near its end, the DNA agrees better with TRBJ2-7, so the J call may be wrong. Looked up from germline, CDR1 is SGHRS and CDR2 is YFSETQ. This CDR3 is 16 amino acids long. CDR3 sequence (DNA): TGCGCCAGCAGCTCTGGGGCGAGGACCCTGCCGCTCGAGCAGTACTTC. Residues: CASSSGARTLPLEQYF.

The V call is TRBV6-5, the J call TRBJ2-5, with no clear D. Trimming removed 7 bases at V and 5 bases at J, with 17 bases between. This CDR3 contains 14 residues. In germline, CDR1 is MNHEY, CDR2 SVGAGI. For the CDR3, the DNA is TGTGCCAGCACCCTGGGGTTGATTACGGAGACCCAGTACTTC. Translating it yields CASTLGLITETQYF.

V is TRBV19 and J is TRBJ1-1, with 10 nucleotides matching TRBD1. The V and J ends lost 5 bases and 6 bases, in that order; junction bases with no gene match: 6. The length of the CDR3 is 14 residues. CDR1 is LNHDA and CDR2 is SQIVND in the germline V gene (reference sequence). The CDR3 nucleotides are TGTGCCAGTAGTGTGGGGACAGGGGCGGCTGAAGCTTTCTTT. This sequence encodes CASSVGTGAAEAFF.

The V gene is TRBV5-4, the J gene TRBJ2-7; 9 nucleotides line up with TRBD1. The V gene's germline CDR1 is SGHNT and CDR2 YYREEE (reference sequence). V was pared by 3 bases and J by 3 bases, with 4 bases of the junction left unmatched. This CDR3 has 14 amino acids. The CDR3 coding sequence is TGTGCCAGCAGCTCGCCGGGACAGGGCTACGAGCAGTACTTC. This sequence encodes CASSSPGQGYEQYF.

This chain connects TRBV11-3 to TRBJ2-1; D uncertain. CDR1 and CDR2 from the germline V gene are SGHNT and YENEEA. This CDR3 comprises 15 residues. V shed 5 bases and J shed 0 bases, with 11 bases lying between them. The CDR3 DNA is TGTGCCAGCAGCCCCCGCTCCAGCTCCTACAATGAGCAGTTCTTC. It specifies CASSPRSSSYNEQFF. The full variable domain, completed using reference TRBV11-3 and TRBJ2-1, is EAGVVQSPRYKIIEKKQPVAFWCNPISGHNTLYWYLQNLGQGPELLIRYENEEAVDDSQLPKDRFSAERLKGVDSTLKIQPAELGDSAVYLCASSPRSSSYNEQFFGPGTRLTVL.

The chain combines TRBV19 with TRBJ2-6, with TRBD2 matching over 8 bases. This CDR3 has 17 residues. V was pared by 1 base and J by 0 bases, with 2 bases of the junction left unmatched. Germline loops: CDR1 LNHDA, CDR2 SQIVND (reference sequence). The CDR3, as DNA: TGTGCCAGTAGTATAGGCGGGGGGATCTCTGGGGCCAACGTCCTGACTTTC. Translating gives CASSIGGGISGANVLTF.

This clone was observed a single time. CDR3 sequence: CASSEAGGIPNSPLHF. CDR3 bases: TGTGCCAGCAGTGAAGCAGGTGGTATCCCTAATTCACCCCTCCACTTT. This chain joins TRBV6-1 and TRBJ1-6; D is uncertain. CDR3 size: 16 residues. CDR1 is MNHNS, CDR2 SASEGT, per germline. V lost 0 bases and J lost 6, with 12 bases in between.

V usage is TRBV27 and J usage is TRBJ1-5, with no clear D. CDR1 is MNHEY, CDR2 SMNVEV, per germline (reference sequence). CDR3 size: 14 residues. The V gene lost 3 bases and the J gene lost 0 bases, with 6 bases spanning the gap. DNA of the CDR3: TGTGCCAGCAGTTTCACGGTTAGCAATCAGCCCCAGCATTTT. Its protein is CASSFTVSNQPQHF.

CDR3: CAITPGGATNEQFF. The CDR3, as DNA: TGTGCCATCACCCCCGGTGGGGCCACCAATGAGCAGTTCTTC. The genes are TRBV10-3 and TRBJ2-1; a weak D match, TRBD1 (5 bases). The CDR3 contains 14 residues. Germline CDR1 is ENHRY and CDR2 is SYGVKD. V was cut by 7 bases and J by 6 bases, with 16 bases left in between.

The V gene is TRBV1, the J gene TRBJ1-1; the listed D gene, TRBD1, was not tested against the DNA. TRBV1 is noted as a pseudogene. The CDR3 consists of 14 residues. DNA of the CDR3: TGCACCAGCAGAGTCCGCGGACAGGGGGCGCTTGCTTTCTTT. Translating gives CTSRVRGQGALAFF.

The CDR3 nucleotides are TGTGCCAGCAGCTTAGGCATTGGTCAGCCCCAGCATTTT. Protein product: CASSLGIGQPQHF. The V call is TRBV5-4, the J call TRBJ1-5; the D is unclear. Germline V gives CDR1 SGHNT, CDR2 YYREEE (reference sequence). V shed 2 bases and J shed 6 bases, with 9 bases lying between them. The CDR3 sequence is 13 residues long.

CDR3 loop: CASSLGGWGSSYNEQFF. CDR3 DNA sequence: TGTGCCAGCAGCTTAGGCGGGTGGGGTAGCTCCTACAATGAGCAGTTCTTC. The genes are TRBV7-9 and TRBJ2-1; the D gene is possibly TRBD2 (5 bases). The CDR3 totals 17 residues. Germline CDR1 and CDR2: SEHNR and FQNEAQ (reference sequence). V was cut by 1 base and J by 0 bases, with 13 bases left in between. Combining the CDR3 with reference TRBV7-9 and TRBJ2-1 gives the whole variable domain DTGVSQNPRHKITKRGQNVTFRCDPISEHNRLYWYRQTLGQGPEFLTYFQNEAQLEKSRLLSDRFSAERPKGSFSTLEIQRTEQGDSAMYLCASSLGGWGSSYNEQFFGPGTRLTVL.

V is TRBV5-1 and J is TRBJ2-1; D possibly matches TRBD1 or TRBD2 (6 bases each). Germline CDR1 SGHRS, CDR2 YFSETQ. The CDR3 length is 14 residues. V was cut by 5 bases and J by 3 bases, with 12 bases left in between. CDR3 nucleotides: TGCGCCAGCAGGCCCGGGGGCGGCTACAATGAGCAGTTCTTC. Amino acids: CASRPGGGYNEQFF.

The V gene is TRBV6-5, the J gene TRBJ2-7; D is unclear. The CDR3 is made up of 11 amino acids. V lost 5 bases, J lost 5 bases, and 7 bases lay in between. Germline V lookup: CDR1 MNHEY, CDR2 SVGAGI. This chain's CDR3 is CASSRLDEQYF. The CDR3 bases are TGTGCCAGCAGTCGTCTGGACGAGCAGTACTTC.

The V call is TRBV7-2, the J call TRBJ2-4, with 12 bases lining up with TRBD2. J was trimmed by 6 bases and V by 4 bases; bases with no gene match: 10. Germline-derived CDR1 and CDR2 are SGHTA and FQGNSA. The CDR3 consists of 17 residues. The CDR3 reads CASSSSTSGRPGNIQYF. CDR3 DNA: TGTGCCAGCAGCTCTTCGACTAGCGGGAGACCAGGAAACATTCAGTACTTC. Looking up the rest from reference TRBV7-2 and TRBJ2-4 gives the full variable domain: GAGVSQSPSNKVTEKGKDVELRCDPISGHTALYWYRQSLGQGLEFLIYFQGNSAPDKSGLPSDRFSAERTGGSVSTLTIQRTQQEDSAVYLCASSSSTSGRPGNIQYFGAGTRLSVL.

This rearrangement joins TRBV20-1 to TRBJ2-7, with D uncertain. V was cut by 7 bases and J by 3 bases, with 10 bases left in between. Per the germline V gene, CDR1 is DFQATT and CDR2 is SNEGSKA (reference sequence). The CDR3 extends over 11 amino acids. In DNA form, the CDR3 reads TGCAGTGTAGGTTCCGGCTACGAGCAGTACTTC. It encodes CSVGSGYEQYF.

This rearrangement joins TRBV7-6 to TRBJ2-2; 8 nucleotides agree with TRBD1. Germline trimming cut 1 base from V and 5 bases from J; bases unmatched to any gene: 6. The CDR3 sequence is 16 residues long. The germline CDR1 and CDR2 sequences are SGHVS and FNYEAQ. The DNA of the CDR3 is TGTGCCAGCAGCTTAGGAATCAGGGGGCGAACCGGGGAGCTGTTTTTT. Its protein product is CASSLGIRGRTGELFF.

The chain employs TRBV27 and TRBJ1-2; the match to TRBD1 covers 7 bases. The CDR3 sequence is 16 residues long. Germline CDR1 reads MNHEY; CDR2 reads SMNVEV (reference sequence). Losses at the gene ends were 4 bases for V and 9 bases for J; bases not matched to a gene: 17. The CDR3 sequence is CASSSVRRTGALSYTF. CDR3 bases: TGTGCCAGCAGTTCCGTTCGACGGACAGGAGCTTTAAGCTACACCTTC.